Sequencing of this T cell receptor (beta chain) was carried out in a study of cytomegalovirus exposure and HLA in healthy donors. This clone was seen repeatedly, ten times or more. This table comes from immunoSEQ multiplex PCR, and its TCRdb copy is limited to in-frame clones, with some not included. Of roughly 200,000 clones in the sample, 86% were seen once. The CDR3 contains 15 residues. CDR1 is SGHVS, CDR2 FQNEAQ, per germline. J was trimmed by 6 bases and V by 5 bases; bases with no gene match: 7. Sequencing was done on a sample of PBMCs. The chain has TRBV7-8 and TRBJ1-6, with TRBD1 matching over 7 bases. The TCR sequence derives from a man under 40 in good health and CMV-seropositive. CDR3 in amino acids: CASSPRDRVNSPLHF. CDR3 in DNA: TGTGCCAGCAGCCCCCGTGACAGGGTTAATTCACCCCTCCACTTT.